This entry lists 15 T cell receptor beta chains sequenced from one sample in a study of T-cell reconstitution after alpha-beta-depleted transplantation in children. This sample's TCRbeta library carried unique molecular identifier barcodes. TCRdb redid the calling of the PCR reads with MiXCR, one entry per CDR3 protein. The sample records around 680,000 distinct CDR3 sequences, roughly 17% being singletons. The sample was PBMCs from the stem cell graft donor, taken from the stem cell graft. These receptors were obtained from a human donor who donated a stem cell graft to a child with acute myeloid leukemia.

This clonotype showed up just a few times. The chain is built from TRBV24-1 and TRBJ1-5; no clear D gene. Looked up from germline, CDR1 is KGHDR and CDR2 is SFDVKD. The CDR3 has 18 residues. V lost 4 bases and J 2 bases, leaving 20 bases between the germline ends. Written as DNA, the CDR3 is TGTGCCACCAGTGACTCAACCGAGATGAGTTTCGGCAATCAGCCCCAGCATTTT. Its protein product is CATSDSTEMSFGNQPQHF.

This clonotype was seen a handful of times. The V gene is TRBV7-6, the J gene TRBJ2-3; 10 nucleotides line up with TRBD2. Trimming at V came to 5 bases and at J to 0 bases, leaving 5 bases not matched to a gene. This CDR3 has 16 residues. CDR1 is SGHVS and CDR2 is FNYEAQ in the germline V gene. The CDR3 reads CASSPGLARSTDTQYF. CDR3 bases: TGTGCCAGCAGCCCGGGACTAGCGCGGAGCACAGATACGCAGTATTTT.

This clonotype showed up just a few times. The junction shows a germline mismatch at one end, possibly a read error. The CDR3 sequence is CSARDIPGLAGAGYNEQFF. Here the CDR3 DNA reads TGCAGTGCTCGAGACATTCCGGGACTAGCGGGGGCAGGGTACAATGAGCAGTTCTTC. This chain joins TRBV20-1 and TRBJ2-1, with 14 positions matching TRBD2. Looked up from germline, CDR1 is DFQATT and CDR2 is SNEGSKA (reference sequence). The CDR3 loop spans 19 amino acids.

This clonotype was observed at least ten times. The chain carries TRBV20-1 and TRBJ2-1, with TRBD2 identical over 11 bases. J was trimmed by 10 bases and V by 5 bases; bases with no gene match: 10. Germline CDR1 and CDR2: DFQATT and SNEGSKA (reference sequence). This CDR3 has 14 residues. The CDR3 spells CSAGGSLAGGEQFF. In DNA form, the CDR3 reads TGCAGTGCTGGGGGTTCGCTAGCGGGGGGCGAGCAGTTCTTC.

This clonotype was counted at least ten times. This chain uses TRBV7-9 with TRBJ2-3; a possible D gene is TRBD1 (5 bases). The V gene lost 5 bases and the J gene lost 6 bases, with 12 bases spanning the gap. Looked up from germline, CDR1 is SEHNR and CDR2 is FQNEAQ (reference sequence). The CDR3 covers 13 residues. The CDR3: CASSPRQTDTQYF. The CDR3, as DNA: TGTGCCAGCAGCCCCAGACAGACGGATACGCAGTATTTT.

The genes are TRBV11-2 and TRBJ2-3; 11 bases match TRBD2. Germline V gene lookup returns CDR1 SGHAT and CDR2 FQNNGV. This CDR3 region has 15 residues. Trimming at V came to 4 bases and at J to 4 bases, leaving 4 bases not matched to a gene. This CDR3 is CASSSPGLAADTQYF. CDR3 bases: TGTGCCAGCAGCTCGCCGGGACTAGCGGCAGATACGCAGTATTTT.

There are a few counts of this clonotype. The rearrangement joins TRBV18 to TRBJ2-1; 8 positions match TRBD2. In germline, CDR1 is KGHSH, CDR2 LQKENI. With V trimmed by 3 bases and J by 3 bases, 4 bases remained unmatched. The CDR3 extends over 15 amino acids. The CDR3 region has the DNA TGTGCCAGCTCACCGATCGCGGGGGGCTACAATGAGCAGTTCTTC. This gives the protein CASSPIAGGYNEQFF.

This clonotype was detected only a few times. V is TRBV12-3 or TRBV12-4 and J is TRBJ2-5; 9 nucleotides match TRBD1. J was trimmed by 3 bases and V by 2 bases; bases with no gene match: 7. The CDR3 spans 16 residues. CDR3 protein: CASSLPLRQGEETQYF. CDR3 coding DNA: TGTGCCAGCAGTTTACCCCTCCGACAGGGGGAAGAGACCCAGTACTTC.

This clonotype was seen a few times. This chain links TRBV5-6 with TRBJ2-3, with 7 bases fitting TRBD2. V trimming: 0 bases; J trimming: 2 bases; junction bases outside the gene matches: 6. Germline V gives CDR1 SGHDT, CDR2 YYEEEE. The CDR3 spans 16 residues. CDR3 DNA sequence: TGTGCCAGCAGCTTGGAGGCTAGCGGAAACACAGATACGCAGTATTTT. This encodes CASSLEASGNTDTQYF.

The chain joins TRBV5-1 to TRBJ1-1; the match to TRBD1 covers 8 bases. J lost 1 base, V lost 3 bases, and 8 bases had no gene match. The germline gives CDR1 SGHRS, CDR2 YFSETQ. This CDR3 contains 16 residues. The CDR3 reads CASSSIRTGRNTEAFF. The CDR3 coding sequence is TGCGCCAGCAGCTCGATCCGGACAGGGAGGAACACTGAAGCTTTCTTT. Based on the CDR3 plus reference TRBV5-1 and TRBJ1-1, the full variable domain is KAGVTQTPRYLIKTRGQQVTLSCSPISGHRSVSWYQQTPGQGLQFLFEYFSETQRNKGNFPGRFSGRQFSNSRSEMNVSTLELGDSALYLCASSSIRTGRNTEAFFGQGTRLTVV.

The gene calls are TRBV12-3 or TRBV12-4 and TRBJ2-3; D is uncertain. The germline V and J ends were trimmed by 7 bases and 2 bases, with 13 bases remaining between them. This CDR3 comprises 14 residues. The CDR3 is CASMPPASTDTQYF. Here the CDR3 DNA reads TGTGCCAGCATGCCCCCAGCCTCCACAGATACGCAGTATTTT.

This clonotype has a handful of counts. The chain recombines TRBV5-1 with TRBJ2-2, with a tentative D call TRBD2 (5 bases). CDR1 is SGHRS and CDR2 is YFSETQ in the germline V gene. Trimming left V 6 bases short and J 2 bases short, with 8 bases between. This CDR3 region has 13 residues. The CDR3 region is CASMRTNTGELFF. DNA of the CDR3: TGCGCCAGCATGAGGACTAACACCGGGGAGCTGTTTTTT.

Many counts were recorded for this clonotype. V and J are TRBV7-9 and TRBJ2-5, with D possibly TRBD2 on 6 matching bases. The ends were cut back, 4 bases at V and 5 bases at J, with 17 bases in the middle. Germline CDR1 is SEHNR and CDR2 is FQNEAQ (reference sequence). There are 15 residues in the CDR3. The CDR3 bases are TGTGCCAGCAGCTCCGACGGGGGTTACGATGAGACCCAGTACTTC. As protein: CASSSDGGYDETQYF.

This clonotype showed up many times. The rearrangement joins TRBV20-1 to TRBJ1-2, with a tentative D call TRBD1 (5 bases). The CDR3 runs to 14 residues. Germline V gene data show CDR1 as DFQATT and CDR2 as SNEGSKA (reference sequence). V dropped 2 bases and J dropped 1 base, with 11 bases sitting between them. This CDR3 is CSARMGGFNYGYTF. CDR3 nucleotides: TGCAGTGCTAGAATGGGGGGGTTTAACTATGGCTACACCTTC.

CDR3 residues: CASSDGSGDANTGELFF. CDR3 sequence (DNA): TGTGCCAGCAGTGATGGTAGCGGGGACGCGAACACCGGGGAGCTGTTTTTT. The chain couples TRBV2 to TRBJ2-2; TRBD2 agrees at 8 bases. Germline V gene sequence: CDR1 SNHLY, CDR2 FYNNEI. The CDR3 runs 17 residues. V lost 3 bases, J lost 0 bases, and 6 bases stayed unmatched.